This T cell receptor beta chain was documented in a study of cytomegalovirus exposure and HLA in healthy donors. Notes on the study in general: Common viral pathogens were later found to be apparently linked to several of the most significant clusters. The authors considered a cluster of highly shared sequence variants likely to be a sequencing artifact.

This CDR3 has 14 residues. Looked up from germline, CDR1 is GTSNPN and CDR2 is SVGIG (reference sequence). V dropped 3 bases and J dropped 3; count of bases not matched to a gene: 4. Remarks on this clone: What it binds is not known. The sample contains more than one DNA sequence encoding this CDR3.

The study ran its PCR with 60 Vbeta and 13 Jbeta primers. Data came from immunoSEQ multiplex PCR; TCRdb stores just in-frame clones and leaves some out. Altogether 95,000 to 150,000 clones are present, 15% to 20% being singletons, with the ten largest covering 2.9%. This rearrangement joins TRBV30 to TRBJ2-1, with TRBD2 identical over 8 bases. This sequence was found in a female donor in good health and CMV-seropositive. The sequencing sample was made of PBMCs. This CDR3 is CAWSRGGLYNEQFF. The CDR3 coding sequence is TGTGCCTGGAGCCGGGGGGGCCTCTACAATGAGCAGTTCTTC.